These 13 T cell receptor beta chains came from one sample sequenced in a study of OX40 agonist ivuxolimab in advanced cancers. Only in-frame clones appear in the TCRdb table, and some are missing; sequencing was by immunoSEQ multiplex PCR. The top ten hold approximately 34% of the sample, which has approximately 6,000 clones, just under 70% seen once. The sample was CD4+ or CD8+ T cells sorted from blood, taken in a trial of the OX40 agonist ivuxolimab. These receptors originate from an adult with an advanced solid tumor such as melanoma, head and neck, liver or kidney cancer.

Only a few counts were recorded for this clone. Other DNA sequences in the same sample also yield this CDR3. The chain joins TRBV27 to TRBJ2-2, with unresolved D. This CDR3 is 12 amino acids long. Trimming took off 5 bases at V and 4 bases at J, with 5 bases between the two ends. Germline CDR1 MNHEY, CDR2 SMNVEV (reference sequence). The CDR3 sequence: CASSLLTGELFF. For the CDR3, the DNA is TGTGCCAGCAGTCTCCTCACCGGGGAGCTGTTTTTT.

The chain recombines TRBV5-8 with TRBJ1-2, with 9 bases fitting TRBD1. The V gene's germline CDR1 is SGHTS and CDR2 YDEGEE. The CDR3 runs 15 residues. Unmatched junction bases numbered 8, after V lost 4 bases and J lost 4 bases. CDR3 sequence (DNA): TGTGCCAGCAGCATTGCCGGGACAGGGCCCTATGGCTACACCTTC. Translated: CASSIAGTGPYGYTF.

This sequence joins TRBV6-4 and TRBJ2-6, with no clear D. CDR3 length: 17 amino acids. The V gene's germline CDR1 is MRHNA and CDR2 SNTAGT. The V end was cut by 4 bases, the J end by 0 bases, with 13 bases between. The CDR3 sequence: CASSGTDHGSGANVLTF. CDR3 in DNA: TGTGCCAGCAGTGGGACGGACCATGGCTCTGGGGCCAACGTCCTGACTTTC.

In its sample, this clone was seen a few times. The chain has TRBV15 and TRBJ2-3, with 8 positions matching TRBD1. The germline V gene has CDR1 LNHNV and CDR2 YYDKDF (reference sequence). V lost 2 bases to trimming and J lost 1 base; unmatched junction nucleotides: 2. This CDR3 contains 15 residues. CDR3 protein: CATSRQTGGTDTQYF. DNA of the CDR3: TGTGCCACCAGCAGACAGACAGGGGGCACAGATACGCAGTATTTT.

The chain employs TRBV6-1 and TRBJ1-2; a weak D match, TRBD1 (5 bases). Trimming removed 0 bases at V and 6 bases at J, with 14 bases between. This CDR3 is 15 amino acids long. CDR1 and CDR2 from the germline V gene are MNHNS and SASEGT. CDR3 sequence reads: CASSEALEQVDGYTF. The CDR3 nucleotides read TGTGCCAGCAGTGAAGCGCTTGAACAGGTGGATGGCTACACCTTC.

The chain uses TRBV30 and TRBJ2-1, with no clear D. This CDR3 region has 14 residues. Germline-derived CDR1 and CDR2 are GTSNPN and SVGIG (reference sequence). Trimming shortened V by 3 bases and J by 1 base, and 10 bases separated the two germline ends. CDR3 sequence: CAWRQSPSYNEQFF. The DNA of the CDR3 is TGTGCCTGGAGACAGTCTCCTTCCTACAATGAGCAGTTCTTC.

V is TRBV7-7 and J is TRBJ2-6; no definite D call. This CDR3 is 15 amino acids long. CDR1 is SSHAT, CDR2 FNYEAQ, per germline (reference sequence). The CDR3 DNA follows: TGTGCAGCAGCACATCCACAAAGTCGGGCCAACGTCCTGACTTTC. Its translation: CAAAHPQSRANVLTF. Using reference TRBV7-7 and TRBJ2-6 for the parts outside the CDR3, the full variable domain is GAGVSQSPRYKVTKRGQDVTLRCDPISSHATLYWYQQALGQGPEFLTYFNYEAQPDKSGLPSDRFSAERPEGSISTLTIQRTEQRDSAMYRCAAAHPQSRANVLTFGAGSRLTVL.

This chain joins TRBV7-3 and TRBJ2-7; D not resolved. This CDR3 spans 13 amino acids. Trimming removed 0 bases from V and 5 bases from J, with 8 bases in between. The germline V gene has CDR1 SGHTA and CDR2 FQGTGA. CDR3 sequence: CASSLTGTHEQYF. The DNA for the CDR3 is TGTGCCAGCAGCTTAACAGGCACCCACGAGCAGTACTTC.

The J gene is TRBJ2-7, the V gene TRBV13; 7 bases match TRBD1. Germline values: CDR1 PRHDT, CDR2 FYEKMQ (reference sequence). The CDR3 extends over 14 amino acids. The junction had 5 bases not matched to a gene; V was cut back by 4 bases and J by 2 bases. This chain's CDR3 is CASSSVDRTYEQYF. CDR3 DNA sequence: TGTGCCAGCAGCTCCGTGGACAGGACCTACGAGCAGTACTTC.

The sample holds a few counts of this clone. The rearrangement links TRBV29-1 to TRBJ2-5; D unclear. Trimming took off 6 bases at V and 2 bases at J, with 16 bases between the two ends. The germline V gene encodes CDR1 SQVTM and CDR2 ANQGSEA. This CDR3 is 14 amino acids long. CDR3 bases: TGCAGCGTCCCCGCCACGGCATATCAAGAGACCCAGTACTTC. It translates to CSVPATAYQETQYF. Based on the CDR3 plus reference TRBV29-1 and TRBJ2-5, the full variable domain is SAVISQKPSRDICQRGTSLTIQCQVDSQVTMMFWYRQQPGQSLTLIATANQGSEATYESGFVIDKFPISRPNLTFSTLTVSNMSPEDSSIYLCSVPATAYQETQYFGPGTRLLVL.

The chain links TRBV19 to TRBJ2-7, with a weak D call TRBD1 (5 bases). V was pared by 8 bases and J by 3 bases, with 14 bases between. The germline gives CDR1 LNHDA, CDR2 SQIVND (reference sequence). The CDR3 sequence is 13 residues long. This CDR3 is CASGPGFGYEQYF. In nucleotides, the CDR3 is TGTGCCAGTGGACCAGGGTTCGGCTACGAGCAGTACTTC. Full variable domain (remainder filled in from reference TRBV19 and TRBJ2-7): DGGITQSPKYLFRKEGQNVTLSCEQNLNHDAMYWYRQDPGQGLRLIYYSQIVNDFQKGDIAEGYSVSREKKESFPLTVTSAQKNPTAFYLCASGPGFGYEQYFGPGTRLTVT.

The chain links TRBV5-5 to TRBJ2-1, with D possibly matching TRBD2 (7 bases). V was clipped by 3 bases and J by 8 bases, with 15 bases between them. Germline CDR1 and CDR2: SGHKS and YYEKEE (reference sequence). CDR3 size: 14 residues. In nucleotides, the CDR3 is TGTGCCAGCAGCTCCCTACAGGGAGGGGATGAGCAGTTCTTC. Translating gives CASSSLQGGDEQFF.

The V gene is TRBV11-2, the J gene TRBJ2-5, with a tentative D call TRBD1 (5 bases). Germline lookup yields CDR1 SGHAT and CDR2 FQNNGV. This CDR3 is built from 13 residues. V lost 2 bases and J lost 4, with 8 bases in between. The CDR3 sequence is CASSLFRAETQYF. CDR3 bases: TGTGCCAGCAGCTTATTCAGGGCAGAGACCCAGTACTTC.